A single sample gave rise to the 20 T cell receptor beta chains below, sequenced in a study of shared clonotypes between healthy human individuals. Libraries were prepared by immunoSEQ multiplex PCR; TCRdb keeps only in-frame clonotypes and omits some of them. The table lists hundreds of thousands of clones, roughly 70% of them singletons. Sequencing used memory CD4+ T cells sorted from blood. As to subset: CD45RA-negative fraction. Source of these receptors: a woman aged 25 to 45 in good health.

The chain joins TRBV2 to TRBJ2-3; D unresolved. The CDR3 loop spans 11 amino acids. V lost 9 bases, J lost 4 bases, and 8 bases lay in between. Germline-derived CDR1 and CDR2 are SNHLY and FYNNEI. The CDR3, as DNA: TGTGCCAGGAGTCACGCAGATACGCAGTATTTT. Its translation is CARSHADTQYF. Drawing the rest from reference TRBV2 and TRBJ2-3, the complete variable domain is EPEVTQTPSHQVTQMGQEVILRCVPISNHLYFYWYRQILGQKVEFLVSFYNNEISEKSEIFDDQFSVERPDGSNFTLKIRSTKLEDSAMYFCARSHADTQYFGPGTRLTVL.

DNA for the CDR3: TGTGCCAGCAGCTATTGGACTAGCGAGTACGAGCAGTACTTC. Amino acid sequence: CASSYWTSEYEQYF. The chain recombines TRBV7-9 with TRBJ2-7; TRBD2 matches at 9 bases. CDR1 and CDR2 (germline): SEHNR, FQNEAQ (reference sequence). With V trimmed by 4 bases and J by 4 bases, 5 bases remained unmatched. There are 14 residues in the CDR3.

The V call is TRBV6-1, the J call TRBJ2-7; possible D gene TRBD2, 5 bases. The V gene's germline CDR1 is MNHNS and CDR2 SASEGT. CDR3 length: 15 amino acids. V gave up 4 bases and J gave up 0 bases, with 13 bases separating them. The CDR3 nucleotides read TGTGCCAGCAGTGTCTCAGCGGCGAGCTCCTACGAGCAGTACTTC. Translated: CASSVSAASSYEQYF.

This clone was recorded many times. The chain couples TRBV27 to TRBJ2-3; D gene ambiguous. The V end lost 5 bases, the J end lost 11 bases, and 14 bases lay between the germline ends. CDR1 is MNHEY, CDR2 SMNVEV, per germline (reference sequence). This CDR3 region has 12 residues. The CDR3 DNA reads TGTGCCAGCAGTACCACGGAGCGTCGGCAGTATTTT. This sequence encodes CASSTTERRQYF.

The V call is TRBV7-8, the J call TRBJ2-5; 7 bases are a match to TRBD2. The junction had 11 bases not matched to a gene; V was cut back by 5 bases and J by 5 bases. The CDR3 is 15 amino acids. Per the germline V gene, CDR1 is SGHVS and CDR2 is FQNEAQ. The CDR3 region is CASSSGTIGWETQYF. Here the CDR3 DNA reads TGTGCCAGCAGCAGTGGGACTATTGGATGGGAGACCCAGTACTTC.

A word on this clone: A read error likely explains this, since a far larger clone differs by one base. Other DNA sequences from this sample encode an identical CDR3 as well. As DNA, the CDR3 is TGTGCCAGCAGCTTACTAAACACCGGGGAGCTGTTTTTT. Its translation: CASSLLNTGELFF. This sequence joins TRBV7-3 and TRBJ2-2; D uncertain. The germline V gene has CDR1 SGHTA and CDR2 FQGTGA. The V end was cut by 2 bases, the J end by 2 bases, with 3 bases between. CDR3 length: 13 amino acids.

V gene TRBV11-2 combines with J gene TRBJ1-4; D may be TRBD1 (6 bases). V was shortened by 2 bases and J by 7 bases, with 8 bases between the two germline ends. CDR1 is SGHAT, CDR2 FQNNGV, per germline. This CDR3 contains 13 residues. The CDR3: CASSLLGGEKLFF. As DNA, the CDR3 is TGTGCCAGCAGCTTATTAGGGGGTGAAAAACTGTTTTTT.

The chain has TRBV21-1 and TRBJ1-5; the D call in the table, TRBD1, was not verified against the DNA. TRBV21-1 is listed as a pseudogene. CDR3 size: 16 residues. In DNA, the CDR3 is TGTGCCAGCAGCAAATTCCGAGACAGGGAGAATCAGCCCCAGCATTTT. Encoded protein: CASSKFRDRENQPQHF.

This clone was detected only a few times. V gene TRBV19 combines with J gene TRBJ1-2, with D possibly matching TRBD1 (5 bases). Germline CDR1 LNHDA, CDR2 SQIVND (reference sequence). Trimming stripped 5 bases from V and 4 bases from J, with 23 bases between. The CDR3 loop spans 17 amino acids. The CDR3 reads CASSLLGRPIVSYGYTF. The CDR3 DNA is TGTGCCAGTAGTCTCCTGGGACGGCCAATAGTTAGCTATGGCTACACCTTC.

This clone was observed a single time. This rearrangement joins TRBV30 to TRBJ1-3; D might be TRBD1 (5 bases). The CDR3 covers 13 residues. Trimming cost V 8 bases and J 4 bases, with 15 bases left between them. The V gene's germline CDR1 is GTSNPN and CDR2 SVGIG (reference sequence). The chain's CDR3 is CAGKRQSGNTIYF. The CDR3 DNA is TGTGCCGGAAAGAGACAGTCGGGAAACACCATATATTTT.

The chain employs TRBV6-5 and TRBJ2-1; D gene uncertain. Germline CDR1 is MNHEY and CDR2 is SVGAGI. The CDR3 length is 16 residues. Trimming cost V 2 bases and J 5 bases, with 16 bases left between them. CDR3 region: CASSYLRFALNNEQFF. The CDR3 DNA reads TGTGCCAGCAGTTACCTCCGTTTTGCGTTGAACAATGAGCAGTTCTTC.

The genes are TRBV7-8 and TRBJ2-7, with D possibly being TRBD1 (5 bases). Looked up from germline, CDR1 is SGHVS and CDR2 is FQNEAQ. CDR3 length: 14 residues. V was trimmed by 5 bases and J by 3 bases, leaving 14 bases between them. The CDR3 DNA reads TGTGCCAGCAGCCCTCACGAAGGGGACTACGAGCAGTACTTC. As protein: CASSPHEGDYEQYF. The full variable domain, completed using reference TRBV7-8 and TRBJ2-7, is GAGVSQSPRYKVAKRGQDVALRCDPISGHVSLFWYQQALGQGPEFLTYFQNEAQLDKSGLPSDRFFAERPEGSVSTLKIQRTQQEDSAVYLCASSPHEGDYEQYFGPGTRLTVT.

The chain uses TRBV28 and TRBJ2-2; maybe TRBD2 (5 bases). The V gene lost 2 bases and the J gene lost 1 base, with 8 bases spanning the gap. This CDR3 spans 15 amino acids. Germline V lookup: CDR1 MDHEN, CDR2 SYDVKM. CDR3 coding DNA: TGTGCCAGCAGTTTAGGACTCTTGAACACCGGGGAGCTGTTTTTT. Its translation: CASSLGLLNTGELFF.

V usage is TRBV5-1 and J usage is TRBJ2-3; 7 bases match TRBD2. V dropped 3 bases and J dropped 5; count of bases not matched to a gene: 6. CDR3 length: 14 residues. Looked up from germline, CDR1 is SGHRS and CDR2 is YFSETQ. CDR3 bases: TGCGCCAGCAGCTATGGACTAGGACAAGATACGCAGTATTTT. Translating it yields CASSYGLGQDTQYF.

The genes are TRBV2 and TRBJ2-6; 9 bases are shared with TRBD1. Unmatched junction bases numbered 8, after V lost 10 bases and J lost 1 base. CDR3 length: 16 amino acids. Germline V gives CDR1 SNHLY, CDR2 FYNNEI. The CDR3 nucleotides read TGTGCCACCCCGACAGGGGGATTATCTGGGGCCAACGTCCTGACTTTC. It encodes CATPTGGLSGANVLTF.

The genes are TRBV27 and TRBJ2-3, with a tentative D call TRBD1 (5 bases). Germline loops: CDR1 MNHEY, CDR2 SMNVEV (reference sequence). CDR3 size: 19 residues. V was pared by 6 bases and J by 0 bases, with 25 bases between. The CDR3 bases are TGTGCCAGCAGCAACCCAACGGACAATCGACGAACTAGCACAGATACGCAGTATTTT. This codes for CASSNPTDNRRTSTDTQYF.

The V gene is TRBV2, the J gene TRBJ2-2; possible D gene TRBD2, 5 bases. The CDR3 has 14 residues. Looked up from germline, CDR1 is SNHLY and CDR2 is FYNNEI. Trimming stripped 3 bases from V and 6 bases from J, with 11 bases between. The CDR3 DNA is TGTGCCAGCAGTGATAACCACGGGGCCGGGGAGCTGTTTTTT. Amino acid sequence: CASSDNHGAGELFF.

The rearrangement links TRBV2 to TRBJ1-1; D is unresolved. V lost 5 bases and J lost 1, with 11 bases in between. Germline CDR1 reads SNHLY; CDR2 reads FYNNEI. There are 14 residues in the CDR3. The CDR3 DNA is TGTGCCAGCAGTTATGGGCGAAGGAACACTGAAGCTTTCTTT. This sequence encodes CASSYGRRNTEAFF.

The CDR3 sequence is CASRGGQGVNTGELFF. The CDR3 nucleotides read TGTGCCAGCAGAGGGGGACAGGGCGTCAACACCGGGGAGCTGTTTTTT. This chain uses TRBV7-9 with TRBJ2-2; 9 bases align to TRBD1. Germline-derived CDR1 and CDR2 are SEHNR and FQNEAQ (reference sequence). V was clipped by 6 bases and J by 2 bases; unmatched bases: 7. The CDR3 totals 16 residues.

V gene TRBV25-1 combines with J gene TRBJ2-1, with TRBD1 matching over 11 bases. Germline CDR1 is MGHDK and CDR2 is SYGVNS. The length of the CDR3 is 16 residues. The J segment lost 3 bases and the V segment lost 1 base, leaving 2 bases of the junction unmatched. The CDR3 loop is CASSEFGTGGYNEQFF. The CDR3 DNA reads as TGTGCCAGCAGTGAATTCGGGACAGGGGGCTACAATGAGCAGTTCTTC.